This record covers a single T cell receptor (beta chain). Antigen: not known. For each CDR3 protein, TCRdb gives one entry from its re-call of the 5' RACE reads, without DNA. The table lists hundreds of thousands of distinct CDR3 sequences. The CDR3 extends over 20 amino acids. Per the germline V gene, CDR1 is MNHNS and CDR2 is SASEGT. The data are from a study of T cells expressing NK-cell markers. The wider study: Obtained from sorted CD3+CD56+NKG2C+, CD3+CD56+NKG2C- and CD3+CD56-NKG2C+ T cells were the TCR beta repertoires. One of the eight sequenced donors was seronegative, whereas the other seven were HCMV-seropositive. Study outcomes and limitations: The CD3+CD56-NKG2C+ fraction was also led by these clonotypes in four donors. Top CD8+ clonotypes included the dominant CD3+CD56+NKG2C+ clonotypes in roughly six donors.

What was sequenced was blood T cells: a sorted CD56 or NKG2C T cell subset, CD4+ or CD8+ T cells, or bulk PBMC T cells (not recorded which). V is TRBV6-1 and J is TRBJ2-7; TCRdb's D call, TRBD1, is unchecked because there is no DNA. This receptor was identified in a man aged 18-69 years in good health. The CDR3 region is CASSAGQGESRVRATYEQYF.